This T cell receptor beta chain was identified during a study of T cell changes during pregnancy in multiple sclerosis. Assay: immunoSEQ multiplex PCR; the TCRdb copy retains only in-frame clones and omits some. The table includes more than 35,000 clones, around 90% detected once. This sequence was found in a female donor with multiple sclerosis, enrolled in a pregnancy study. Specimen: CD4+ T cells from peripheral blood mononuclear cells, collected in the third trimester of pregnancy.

The CDR3 loop reads CASSKAALAGRYEQYF. The CDR3, as DNA: TGTGCCAGCAGCAAAGCTGCACTAGCGGGCCGCTACGAGCAGTACTTC. J is TRBJ2-7 and V is TRBV21-1; the tabulated D call, TRBD2, remains unverified against the DNA. TRBV21-1 is deemed a pseudogene. The CDR3 contains 16 residues.